Listed below are T cell receptor beta chains from one sample, sequenced in a study of identical twins. In TCRdb, the 5' RACE reads were re-called with MiXCR into one record per CDR3 protein. The table has 690,000 or so distinct CDR3 sequences, 8.5% to 9.5% seen once; the top ten hold 0.8% to 1%. Another study also made use of these data, one on yellow fever vaccine responses in identical twins.

The sample consisted of PBMCs. The origin of the receptors is a woman between 18 and 29 years old in good health. CDR3s include the opening cysteine and the closing phenylalanine or tryptophan. Each record gives: V gene, J gene, D gene, clone size, CDR3 DNA, CDR3 protein. D genes are given only for firm matches. The size field is filled for only some rows; it gives once, few, many or a size class.

TRBV5-1	TRBJ2-7	NA	few	TGCGCCAGCACCTACTGGGGGCCGGCGGACGAGCAGTACTTC	CASTYWGPADEQYF
TRBV6-5	TRBJ2-1	TRBD2	few	TGTGCCAGCAGTTACACGAGCGGGAGGAACAATGAGCAGTTCTTC	CASSYTSGRNNEQFF
TRBV12-3/TRBV12-4	TRBJ2-1	NA	NA	TGTGCCAGCAGCGCAAGAATACGGGGGGCCGGCGAGCAGTTCTTC	CASSARIRGAGEQFF
TRBV3-1	TRBJ2-2	NA	many	TGTGCCAGCAGTCCCCGTAGTACCGGGGAGCTGTTTTTT	CASSPRSTGELFF
TRBV7-2	TRBJ2-1	TRBD2	NA	TGTGCCAGCAGCTCAACACTAGGACTAGCGGGTGAGCAGTTCTTC	CASSSTLGLAGEQFF
TRBV11-2	TRBJ2-1	NA	NA	TGTGCCAGCAGCTCTCCAGGCTCTACCTACAATGAGCAGTTCTTC	CASSSPGSTYNEQFF
TRBV28	TRBJ2-7	TRBD1	NA	TGTGCCAGCAGTTTAACCGGGACAGGGGGGTCCTACGAGCAGTACTTC	CASSLTGTGGSYEQYF
TRBV7-8	TRBJ1-1	NA	NA	TGTGCCAGCAGCTTTGAGGTAGAAAGAGCTTTCTTT	CASSFEVERAFF
TRBV7-9	TRBJ1-1	TRBD1	once	TGTGCCAGCAGCTCCGGGACAGGGGGCCCCATGAACACTGAAGCTTTCTTT	CASSSGTGGPMNTEAFF
TRBV4-1	TRBJ2-7	NA	NA	TGCGCCAGCAGCCAAGAGTCCAGGCCGTCCTACGAGCAGTACTTC	CASSQESRPSYEQYF
TRBV15	TRBJ2-3	NA	few	TGTGCCACCCAGCAGACAGCTGATAACACAGATACGCAGTATTTT	CATQQTADNTDTQYF
TRBV20-1	TRBJ2-1	NA	few	TGCAGTGCTAGATTACTAGCTGGTGGGCGCGATGAGCAGTTCTTC	CSARLLAGGRDEQFF
TRBV7-2	TRBJ2-3	NA	few	TGTGCCAGCAGCTTAGGTGGCGGTCCCGCAGATACGCAGTATTTT	CASSLGGGPADTQYF
TRBV27	TRBJ1-5	NA	many	TGTGCCAGCAGTTTGTACAGGGACGGGCCCCAGCATTTT	CASSLYRDGPQHF
TRBV4-1	TRBJ2-5	NA	few	TGCGCCAGCAGCCAAGATCGTAATGTTGCAGAGACCCAGTACTTC	CASSQDRNVAETQYF
TRBV4-3	TRBJ1-6	NA	NA	TGCGCCAGCAGCCAAGACCCGACAGGCTGGAATTCACCCCTCCACTTT	CASSQDPTGWNSPLHF
TRBV4-2	TRBJ2-3	TRBD2	NA	TGTGCCAGCAGCCGCCGGACTAGCGGGAGGGCCGAGCAGGATACGCAGTATTTT	CASSRRTSGRAEQDTQYF
TRBV3-1	TRBJ2-3	NA	few	TGTGCCAGCAGCCAAGATGGTAGGTTCAGCACAGATACGCAGTATTTT	CASSQDGRFSTDTQYF
TRBV20-1	TRBJ2-1	TRBD1	few	TGCAGTGCCCGGACAGGTTTCAGCTCCTACAATGAGCAGTTCTTC	CSARTGFSSYNEQFF
TRBV11-3	TRBJ2-1	TRBD1	few	TGTGCCAGCAGGAGGGGGGACAGGGTCAACAATGAGCAGTTCTTC	CASRRGDRVNNEQFF
TRBV4-3	TRBJ2-7	TRBD2	few	TGCGCCAGCAGCCAATACTACCGGGAGGGCCTAACGTACGAGCAGTACTTC	CASSQYYREGLTYEQYF
TRBV19	TRBJ1-5	TRBD1	NA	TGTGCCAGCCGAATCGGGGCAGGGGGTAAGCAGCCCCAGCATTTT	CASRIGAGGKQPQHF
TRBV3-1	TRBJ2-3	TRBD2	few	TGTGCCGCGGCGGGGGGAGGACACACAGATACGCAGTATTTT	CAAAGGGHTDTQYF
TRBV14	TRBJ2-1	NA	NA	TGTGCCAGCAGCCATCGGGCGGGAAGGAGGGTCGGTGAGCAGTTCTTC	CASSHRAGRRVGEQFF
TRBV6-6	TRBJ2-7	NA	NA	TGTGCCAGCAGCAACAGCCTCGAGCAGTACTTC	CASSNSLEQYF
TRBV7-6	TRBJ2-2	NA	few	TGTGCCAGCAGCGCGCTTCGCTCCGGGGAGCTGTTTTTT	CASSALRSGELFF
TRBV19	TRBJ2-1	TRBD2	few	TGTGCCAGTAGTATGGAGCGGGGGAGGTTTGAGCAGTTCTTC	CASSMERGRFEQFF
TRBV7-8	TRBJ2-7	TRBD2	NA	TGTGCCAGCAGGCGGACTAGCGGGCCAATACCTTACGAGCAGTACTTC	CASRRTSGPIPYEQYF
TRBV28	TRBJ2-3	NA	many	TGTGCCAGCAGACTTTTACGCACAGATACGCAGTATTTT	CASRLLRTDTQYF
TRBV29-1	TRBJ1-1	NA	few	TGCAGCGTTGAAGACGAAGTGAACACTGAAGCTTTCTTT	CSVEDEVNTEAFF
TRBV29-1	TRBJ2-4	NA	many	TGCAGCGTTGACGCGGCCGAAAACATTCAGTACTTC	CSVDAAENIQYF
TRBV5-1	TRBJ2-7	TRBD2	few	TGCGCCAGCAGCCAAAGACTAGCGGGCTCCTACGAGCAGTACTTC	CASSQRLAGSYEQYF
TRBV6-5	TRBJ2-3	TRBD2	few	TGTGCCAGCAGTTACCTCGGGGGGTTCACAGATACGCAGTATTTT	CASSYLGGFTDTQYF
TRBV6-1	TRBJ2-7	NA	NA	TGTGCCAGCAGACCCGCGACTCCAGCCTCCTACGAGCAGTACTTC	CASRPATPASYEQYF
TRBV5-1	TRBJ2-7	NA	many	TGCGCCAGCAGCTTGGTTCAGGAATACGAGCAGTACTTC	CASSLVQEYEQYF
TRBV2	TRBJ2-1	TRBD2	few	TGTGCCAGCAGAGGCGGGGGGGCCTACAATGAGCAGTTCTTC	CASRGGGAYNEQFF
TRBV24-1	TRBJ2-1	NA	many	TGTGCCACCAGTTTATATGTTTGCCGCACAAGTACCTACAATGAGCAGTTCTTC	CATSLYVCRTSTYNEQFF
TRBV15	TRBJ2-2	NA	NA	TGTGCCACCAGCAGAGAGGATACCGGGGAGCTGTTTTTT	CATSREDTGELFF
TRBV12-3/TRBV12-4	TRBJ2-3	NA	few	TGTGCCAGCAGTTTAGGTGTAGCTGGCACAGATACGCAGTATTTT	CASSLGVAGTDTQYF
TRBV10-1	TRBJ2-3	NA	NA	TGCGCCAGCAGTGAGCCCGGACGACTAGCAGATACGCAGTATTTT	CASSEPGRLADTQYF
TRBV24-1	TRBJ2-3	TRBD1	NA	TGTGCCACCAGTGACCCCGGGACAGGAAACACAGATACGCAGTATTTT	CATSDPGTGNTDTQYF
TRBV27	TRBJ1-1	NA	NA	TGTGCCAGCAGTCCCCGGCCCAGCGGGAACACTGAAGCTTTCTTT	CASSPRPSGNTEAFF
TRBV29-1	TRBJ2-1	NA	NA	TGCAGCGTTGAACAGAACTACAATGAGCAGTTCTTC	CSVEQNYNEQFF
TRBV7-9	TRBJ2-3	NA	NA	TGTGCCAGCAGCGTCAAGGGGTTCACAGATACGCAGTATTTT	CASSVKGFTDTQYF
TRBV20-1	TRBJ2-7	NA	few	TGCAGTGCTAGGGATCACTCCTACGAGCAGTACTTC	CSARDHSYEQYF
TRBV3-1	TRBJ2-3	NA	NA	TGTGCCAGCAGTCTTGATCCGGGCACAGATACGCAGTATTTT	CASSLDPGTDTQYF
TRBV5-1	TRBJ2-3	NA	once	TGTGCGGGGTGGGGCACAGATACGCAGTATTTT	CAGWGTDTQYF
TRBV7-2	TRBJ1-1	NA	many	TGTGCCAGCAGCTTACAGCTGATGAACACTGAAGCTTTCTTT	CASSLQLMNTEAFF
TRBV3-1	TRBJ2-7	NA	many	TGTGCCAGCAGCCAAGGCGGATGGGTTAAGCCGTCTTCCTACGAGCAGTACTTC	CASSQGGWVKPSSYEQYF
TRBV29-1	TRBJ1-2	NA	NA	TGCAGCGTTGAATCCGGGGTCTATGGCCACACCTTC	CSVESGVYGHTF
TRBV25-1	TRBJ2-7	TRBD1	few	TGTGCCAGCAGTAATAGGGAGTCGACAGGGGTCTACGAGCAGTACTTC	CASSNRESTGVYEQYF
TRBV2	TRBJ1-3	NA	few	TGTGCCAGCAGTGAATCACCTAGCTCTGGAAACACCATATATTTT	CASSESPSSGNTIYF
TRBV5-1	TRBJ1-2	NA	many	TGCGCCAGCAGACCTCGTCGGGGGTCAAACTATGGCTACACCTTC	CASRPRRGSNYGYTF
TRBV7-6	TRBJ2-2	NA	NA	TGTGCCAGCAGCTCCGAGGGCAGTTCCGGGGAGCTGTTTTTT	CASSSEGSSGELFF
TRBV27	TRBJ2-5	TRBD2	few	TGTGCCAGCAGTTTATCCGGACTAGCGGGGGGGCCGGATGGAGAGACCCAGTACTTC	CASSLSGLAGGPDGETQYF
TRBV7-8	TRBJ2-3	TRBD1	many	TGTGCCAGCAGCTTAAGACAGGGAAGCACAGATACGCAGTATTTT	CASSLRQGSTDTQYF
TRBV5-1	TRBJ2-7	NA	many	TGCGCCAGCAGCCGGGAGTCCTACGAGCAGTACTTC	CASSRESYEQYF
TRBV5-1	TRBJ2-2	TRBD1	NA	TGCGCCAGCAGCTTGGCGACAGGGAGCCCCGGGGAGCTGTTTTTT	CASSLATGSPGELFF
TRBV29-1	TRBJ2-1	TRBD1	few	TGCAGCGTACACCGGGACAGACAGTTCTTC	CSVHRDRQFF
TRBV10-3	TRBJ2-7	TRBD1	many	TGTGCCATCAGCGGGACAGGGGGCACTGACGAGCAGTACTTC	CAISGTGGTDEQYF